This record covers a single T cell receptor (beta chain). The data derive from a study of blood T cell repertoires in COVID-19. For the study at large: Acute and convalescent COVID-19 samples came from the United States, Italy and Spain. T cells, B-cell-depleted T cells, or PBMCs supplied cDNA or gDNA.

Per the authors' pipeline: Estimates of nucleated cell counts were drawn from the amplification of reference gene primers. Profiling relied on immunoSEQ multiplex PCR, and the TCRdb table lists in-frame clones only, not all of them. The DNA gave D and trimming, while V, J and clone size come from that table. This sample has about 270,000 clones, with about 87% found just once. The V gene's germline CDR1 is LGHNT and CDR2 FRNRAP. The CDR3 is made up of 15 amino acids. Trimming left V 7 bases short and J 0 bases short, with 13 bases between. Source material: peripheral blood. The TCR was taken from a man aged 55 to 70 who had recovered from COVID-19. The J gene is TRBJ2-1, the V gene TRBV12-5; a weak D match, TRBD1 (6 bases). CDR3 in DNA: TGTGCTAGTGCCCCAGGGGTAGGCTCCTACAATGAGCAGTTCTTC. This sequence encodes CASAPGVGSYNEQFF.